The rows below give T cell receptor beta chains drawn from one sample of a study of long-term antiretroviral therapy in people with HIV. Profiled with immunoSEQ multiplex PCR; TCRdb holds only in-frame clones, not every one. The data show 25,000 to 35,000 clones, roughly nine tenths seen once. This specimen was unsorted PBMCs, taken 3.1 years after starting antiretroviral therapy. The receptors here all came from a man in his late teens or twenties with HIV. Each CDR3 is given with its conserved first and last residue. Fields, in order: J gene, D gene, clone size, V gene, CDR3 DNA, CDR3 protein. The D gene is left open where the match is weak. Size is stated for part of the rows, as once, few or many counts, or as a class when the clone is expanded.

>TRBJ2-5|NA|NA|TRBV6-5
TGTGCCAGCAGTTACGGAACAGGGTTGGGAGAGACCCAGTACTTC
CASSYGTGLGETQYF
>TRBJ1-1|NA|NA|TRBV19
TGTGCCAGTAGTATAGGAGGGAGGGCTTTCTTT
CASSIGGRAFF
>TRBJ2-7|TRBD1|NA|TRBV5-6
TGTGCCAGCAGCCTCTCCGGGACAGGGGACTACGAGCAGTACTTC
CASSLSGTGDYEQYF
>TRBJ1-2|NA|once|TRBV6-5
TGTGCCAGCAAAGACCTTGGGCTTGGCTACACCTTC
CASKDLGLGYTF
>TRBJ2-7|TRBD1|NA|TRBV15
TGTGCCACCAGCAGAGTGGGACAGGGGGCAGTTGAACAGTACTTC
CATSRVGQGAVEQYF
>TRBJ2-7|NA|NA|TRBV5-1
TGCGCCAGCAGCTTGTTTACCGGGGCCTACGAGCAGTACTTC
CASSLFTGAYEQYF
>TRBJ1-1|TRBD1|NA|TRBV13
TGTGCCAGCAGCTTAGATCGAAGGGGGCATGCTGAAGCTTTCTTT
CASSLDRRGHAEAFF
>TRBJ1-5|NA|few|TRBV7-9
TGTGCCAGCACCCTAGGGGCAGGGGATCCTCAGCCCCAGCATTTT
CASTLGAGDPQPQHF
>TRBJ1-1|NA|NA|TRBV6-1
TGTGCCAGCAGTGTCCAGGGTGGTACTGAAGCTTTCTTT
CASSVQGGTEAFF
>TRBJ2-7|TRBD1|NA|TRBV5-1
TGCGCCAGCAGCTTTTACCGGGACAGGGCTTTCTACGAGCAGTACTTC
CASSFYRDRAFYEQYF
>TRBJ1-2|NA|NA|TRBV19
TGTGCCAGTAGTATAGCGCCAGGCGAGGGGTACACCTTC
CASSIAPGEGYTF
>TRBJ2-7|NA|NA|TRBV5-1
TGCGCCAGCAGCTTGGCCGGGGACGAGCAGTACTTC
CASSLAGDEQYF